This is a list of T cell receptor beta chains from one sample in a study of sequential checkpoint blockade in melanoma. The repertoire was sequenced with immunoSEQ multiplex PCR; TCRdb's copy has only in-frame clones and lacks some. Found here are over 6,000 clones, 28% of them singletons; the top ten hold 5% to 5.5%. The specimen was tumor tissue (inferred from file names), collected from a patient given nivolumab and ipilimumab in sequence. Every receptor here comes from a human donor with melanoma. CDR3s include the opening cysteine and the closing phenylalanine or tryptophan. A D gene is named only where the DNA matches it firmly. Only part of the rows carry a size: once, few, many, or a class if the clone is expanded.

abundance | j_gene | d_gene | v_gene | CDR3nt | CDR3aa
NA | TRBJ2-1 | TRBD2 | TRBV6-8 | TGTGCCATCAGTAGCGGGACAACTGTCAATGAGCAGTTCTTC | CAISSGTTVNEQFF
many | TRBJ1-6 | NA | TRBV11-3 | TGTGCCAGCAGCTTACTAGGGAATAATTCACCCCTCCACTTT | CASSLLGNNSPLHF
NA | TRBJ1-4 | TRBD1 | TRBV19 | TGTGCCAGTAGTATAAGGGGGCTTAATGAAAAACTGTTTTTT | CASSIRGLNEKLFF
many | TRBJ2-1 | NA | TRBV11-3 | TGTGCCAGCAGCCCTCATTCGGGGTCCGACAATGAGCAGTTCTTC | CASSPHSGSDNEQFF
many | TRBJ1-1 | NA | TRBV9 | TGTGCCAGCAGCGTAGCTGAGAACACTGAAGCTTTCTTT | CASSVAENTEAFF
NA | TRBJ1-6 | NA | TRBV30 | TGTGCCTGGAAGGGGACCGGGAATTCACCCCTCCACTTT | CAWKGTGNSPLHF
NA | TRBJ2-1 | TRBD1 | TRBV11-3 | TGTGCCAGCAGCGTACGAACAGGGGTGGAAAATGAGCAGTTCTTC | CASSVRTGVENEQFF
NA | TRBJ2-5 | TRBD2 | TRBV30 | TGTGCCTGGAACGCCCAGCGGGGACTAGCGGGAAGTTTCCAGTACTTC | CAWNAQRGLAGSFQYF
few | TRBJ2-1 | NA | TRBV6-8 | TGTGCCAGCAGTGAGGGACAATACAATGAGCAGTTCTTC | CASSEGQYNEQFF
NA | TRBJ2-2 | NA | TRBV18 | TGTGCCAGCTCACCGAGGGACTCCCCGACCGGGGAGCTGTTTTTT | CASSPRDSPTGELFF
NA | TRBJ1-1 | NA | TRBV6-8 | TGTGCCAGCAGTGACCGAAGGGCGGGAACTGAAGCTTTCTTT | CASSDRRAGTEAFF
NA | TRBJ2-7 | NA | TRBV6-8 | TGTGCCAGCAGTCAACTCCCGCGAGAGCAGTACTTC | CASSQLPREQYF
NA | TRBJ2-3 | TRBD2 | TRBV11-3 | TGTGCCAGCAGCGCTGGGGGGGGTAACACAGATACGCAGTATTTT | CASSAGGGNTDTQYF
NA | TRBJ1-1 | NA | TRBV7-4 | TGTGCCAGCAGAGGACAGAGCAACACTGAAGCTTTCTTT | CASRGQSNTEAFF
few | TRBJ2-3 | NA | TRBV9 | TGTGCCAGCAGCGTATCAAAAGGGGCAGATACGCAGTATTTT | CASSVSKGADTQYF
few | TRBJ1-1 | NA | TRBV6-8 | TGTGCCAGCAGGGGATCAGGGGACACTGAAGCTTTCTTT | CASRGSGDTEAFF
few | TRBJ1-1 | NA | TRBV12-2 | TGTGCAAGTCGCTTAGCAAGACAGGGAGACACTGAAGCTTTCTTT | CASRLARQGDTEAFF
NA | TRBJ1-2 | NA | TRBV6-8 | TGTGCCACCCATTTAACCGGTAACTATGGCTACACCTTC | CATHLTGNYGYTF
few | TRBJ1-4 | NA | TRBV30 | TGTGCCTGGATCCCTGCACCGGGACACGGGAATGAAAAACTGTTTTTT | CAWIPAPGHGNEKLFF
few | TRBJ2-7 | TRBD1 | TRBV6-8 | TGTGCCAGCAGGGGGGACAGTTCCTACGAGCAGTACTTC | CASRGDSSYEQYF
NA | TRBJ2-2 | NA | TRBV19 | TGTGCCAGTAGTATAGGCAGGGTGGCGAACACCGGGGAGCTGTTTTTT | CASSIGRVANTGELFF
medium-sized | TRBJ2-7 | TRBD2 | TRBV11-3 | TGTGCCAGCAGCTTAGGGCAGGGAGGGAACGAGCAGTACTTC | CASSLGQGGNEQYF
NA | TRBJ1-2 | NA | TRBV25-1 | TGTGCCAGCAGCCCCGGGGCAGGACATGGCTACACCTTC | CASSPGAGHGYTF
NA | TRBJ1-1 | NA | TRBV25-1 | TGTGCCAGCAGTGTGGGTGATCACACTGAAGCTTTCTTT | CASSVGDHTEAFF
few | TRBJ2-5 | TRBD2 | TRBV7-4 | TGTGCCAGCAGCATCAGGGAGGGGGAGACCCAGTACTTC | CASSIREGETQYF
NA | TRBJ2-7 | NA | TRBV15 | TGTGCCACCAGCAGAGATTGGGCGGCAGGGTGGTCCTACGAGCAGTACTTC | CATSRDWAAGWSYEQYF